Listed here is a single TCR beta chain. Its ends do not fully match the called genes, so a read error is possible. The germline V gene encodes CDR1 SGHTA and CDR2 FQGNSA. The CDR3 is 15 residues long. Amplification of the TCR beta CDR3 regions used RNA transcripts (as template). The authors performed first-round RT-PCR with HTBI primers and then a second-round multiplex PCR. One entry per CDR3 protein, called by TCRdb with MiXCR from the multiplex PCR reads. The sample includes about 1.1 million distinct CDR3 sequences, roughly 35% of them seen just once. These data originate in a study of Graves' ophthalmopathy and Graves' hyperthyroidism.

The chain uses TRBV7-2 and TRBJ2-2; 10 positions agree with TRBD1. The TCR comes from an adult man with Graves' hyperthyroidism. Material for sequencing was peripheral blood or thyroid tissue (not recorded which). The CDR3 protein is CASSLGQGNTGELYF. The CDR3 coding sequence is TGTGCCAGCAGCTTGGGACAGGGGAACACCGGGGAGCTGTACTTC.